In its sample, the clone carrying this TCR beta chain was seen many times. Its cognate antigen is unknown. The sample originates from a study of regulatory T cells in long-lasting Graves disease. Overall study findings and caveats: Lower TCR diversity characterized persistent Graves' patients relative to newly diagnosed patients.

Arm-PCR of CDR3 regions with iRepertoire HTBI primers generated TCR beta libraries. Original processing notes: Spanning all samples, the identified segments comprised some 62 TRBV and approximately 15 TRBJ. TCRdb reprocessed the multiplex PCR reads with MiXCR, giving one entry per CDR3 protein. The V and J calls, along with clone size, are taken from TCRdb and not from the paper's own processing. The sample has 400,000 to 550,000 distinct CDR3 sequences, about 15% seen once. V dropped 10 bases and J dropped 1; count of bases not matched to a gene: 10. CDR1 MNHNS and CDR2 SASEGT come from the germline V gene. The CDR3 runs to 15 residues. Time point of the sample: newly diagnosed GD, antithyroid drugs for less than 3 months. The TCR library was made from RNA extracted from PBMCs. In addition, the sample was reused for a study of T cells in Graves' hyperthyroidism and ophthalmopathy.

V is TRBV6-1 and J is TRBJ2-1; 7 nucleotides align to TRBD2. The source is a woman in her 30s with Graves disease. The sample was peripheral blood mononuclear cells (PBMCs), taken at new diagnosis, from a patient treated with antithyroid drugs. The CDR3 DNA reads as TGTGCCACCACTCCTGCGGGGGTATCCTACAATGAGCAGTTCTTC. Its translation is CATTPAGVSYNEQFF.